This TCR beta chain was profiled in a study of immune cell composition in non-small cell lung cancer. Study observations and caveats: No significant correlation existed between pack-years smoked and tumour clonality. Tumour-associated clones >0.5% occurred in 33% of adenocarcinomas, roughly 80% of squamous. Lung squamous cell carcinoma tumours had significantly higher top 10 clone scores and productive clonality than lung adenocarcinoma.

The germline V gene has CDR1 SGHAT and CDR2 FQNNGV. After removal of 1 base from V and 9 bases from J, the junction contained 20 bases not matched to a gene. The CDR3 extends over 19 amino acids. On this clone itself: Its antigen remains unknown.

Using immunoSEQ multiplex PCR, the repertoire was profiled, and TCRdb retains in-frame clones only, with some absent. Of some 11,000 clones listed, around 60% are singletons. This receptor was taken from a human donor with non-small cell lung cancer. What was sequenced was lung tumor tissue. The chain has TRBV11-2 and TRBJ2-1; TRBD2 aligns across 8 bases. The CDR3 DNA follows: TGTGCCAGCAGCTTAGCTACCGCTATTTCAGGCGGGAGGCTGGGTGAGCAGTTCTTC. This codes for CASSLATAISGGRLGEQFF. The full variable domain, its missing parts supplied by reference TRBV11-2 and TRBJ2-1, is EAGVAQSPRYKIIEKRQSVAFWCNPISGHATLYWYQQILGQGPKLLIQFQNNGVVDDSQLPKDRFSAERLKGVDSTLKIQPAKLEDSAVYLCASSLATAISGGRLGEQFFGPGTRLTVL.